What follows are 27 T cell receptor beta chains derived from one specimen sequenced in a study of precursors of human CD4 cytotoxic T cells listed by TCRdb under 2018. Bulk UMI-based TCR sequencing was performed on four sorted CD4+ memory subsets (TCM, TEM, IL-7Rhigh TEMRA, IL-7R- TEMRA) to test a precursor-effector relationship among CD4 cytotoxic T cells. Sequencing was carried out with an Illumina MiSeq. TCRdb cleaned the public reads at Q25 with fastp, built clones with MiXCR and kept in-frame beta chains. Every distinct CDR3 protein forms one entry, paired with its most common genes and DNA. The sample table contains approximately 720 distinct CDR3 sequences; only one count was recorded for about a sixth of them. Roughly 7.5% of the sample is taken by the ten largest. Sequencing used memory CD4+ T cells from blood (PBMCs). The receptor source for this set is a human donor in good health.

The chain links TRBV6-6 to TRBJ1-2, with a weak D call TRBD1 (5 bases). The CDR3 covers 14 residues. V was clipped by 5 bases and J by 4 bases, with 14 bases between them. CDR1 is MNHNY, CDR2 SVGAGI, per germline (reference sequence). The CDR3 coding sequence is TGTGCCAGCAGTGTACAGGATTACGGCTATGGCTACACCTTC. This encodes CASSVQDYGYGYTF.

In this sample, this clonotype is large. V and J are TRBV7-9 and TRBJ1-5; 8 bases are a match to TRBD1. The J segment lost 6 bases and the V segment lost 4 bases, leaving 8 bases of the junction unmatched. The CDR3 is 15 amino acids. Germline lookup yields CDR1 SEHNR and CDR2 FQNEAQ (reference sequence). For the CDR3, the DNA is TGTGCCAGCAGCTCGGGACAGGTGGGGACTCAGCCCCAGCATTTT. Amino acids: CASSSGQVGTQPQHF.

In this sample, this clonotype turned up a few times. V and J are TRBV11-2 and TRBJ2-7; D tentatively reads TRBD1 or TRBD2 (7 bases each). Looked up from germline, CDR1 is SGHAT and CDR2 is FQNNGV. The CDR3 is 14 residues long. V lost 0 bases to trimming and J lost 4 bases, with 10 bases between them. CDR3 nucleotides: TGTGCCAGCAGCTTAGACAGGGGGGGTTACGAGCAGTACTTC. Its translation is CASSLDRGGYEQYF.

The V and J genes are TRBV12-2 and TRBJ2-1; the table's D call, TRBD2, was not checked against the DNA. TRBV12-2 is recorded as a pseudogene. The CDR3 totals 18 residues. The CDR3 region has the DNA TGTGCAAGTCGCTTAGCCGGACTAGCGGGAGGGCCGGGGATTGAGCAGTTCTTC. Translation gives CASRLAGLAGGPGIEQFF.

This chain uses TRBV5-1 with TRBJ2-3, with D hard to call. This CDR3 region has 14 residues. CDR1 and CDR2 from the germline V gene are SGHRS and YFSETQ. The V end was cut by 1 base, the J end by 4 bases, with 10 bases between. For the CDR3, the DNA is TGCGCCAGCAGCTTGACAAATGGCGCAGATACGCAGTATTTT. This gives the protein CASSLTNGADTQYF.

The chain recombines TRBV18 with TRBJ2-3; D not certain. Trimming cost V 3 bases and J 2 bases, with 18 bases left between them. The CDR3 has 17 residues. Germline assignment: CDR1 KGHSH and CDR2 LQKENI. The CDR3 reads CASSPLSPQQATDTQYF. CDR3 nucleotide sequence: TGTGCCAGCTCACCTCTCTCGCCCCAGCAAGCCACAGATACGCAGTATTTT.

The V gene is TRBV5-1, the J gene TRBJ2-1, with TRBD2 identical over 7 bases. Germline V lookup: CDR1 SGHRS, CDR2 YFSETQ. The V and J ends lost 1 base and 2 bases, in that order; junction bases with no gene match: 12. This CDR3 contains 18 residues. CDR3 in amino acids: CASSLKTLAVTAYNEQFF. The CDR3 bases are TGCGCCAGCAGCTTGAAAACCCTAGCGGTTACTGCCTACAATGAGCAGTTCTTC.

This sequence joins TRBV24-1 and TRBJ2-6, with 10 bases lining up with TRBD1. Germline trimming cut 6 bases from V and 0 bases from J; bases unmatched to any gene: 1. The V gene's germline CDR1 is KGHDR and CDR2 SFDVKD. This CDR3 contains 16 residues. In DNA form, the CDR3 reads TGTGCCACCAGTTGGACAGGGGGCTCTGGGGCCAACGTCCTGACTTTC. Its protein product is CATSWTGGSGANVLTF.

The V gene is TRBV9, the J gene TRBJ2-5; D gene unclear. The V gene's germline CDR1 is SGDLS and CDR2 YYNGEE. Trimming cost V 4 bases and J 2 bases, with 9 bases left between them. This CDR3 is 13 amino acids long. The CDR3 sequence: CASSNGQQETQYF. CDR3 DNA: TGTGCCAGCAGCAACGGGCAGCAAGAGACCCAGTACTTC.

The V gene is TRBV28, the J gene TRBJ2-7; 9 bases are shared with TRBD1. J lost 2 bases, V lost 6 bases, and 5 bases had no gene match. Germline V lookup: CDR1 MDHEN, CDR2 SYDVKM. The CDR3 spans 14 residues. Here the CDR3 DNA reads TGTGCCAGCAGCCTGACAGGGGGGACCTACGAGCAGTACTTC. Residues: CASSLTGGTYEQYF.

Here the CDR3 DNA reads TGTGCCAGCAGCTGGGAGGGAGGGCCGTACAATGAGCAGTTCTTC. Its translation: CASSWEGGPYNEQFF. The chain joins TRBV11-3 to TRBJ2-1, with 7 bases fitting TRBD2. The CDR3 consists of 15 residues. The V segment lost 4 bases and the J segment 4 bases; nucleotides outside the gene matches: 7. CDR1 and CDR2 from the germline V gene are SGHNT and YENEEA.

The genes are TRBV29-1 and TRBJ2-7; 12 nucleotides match TRBD1. The CDR3 runs 13 residues. Germline V gene data show CDR1 as SQVTM and CDR2 as ANQGSEA. The V and J ends lost 3 bases and 7 bases, in that order; junction bases with no gene match: 4. CDR3 loop: CSVDRDRGQEQYF. CDR3 DNA sequence: TGCAGCGTTGATAGGGACAGGGGGCAAGAGCAGTACTTC.

The chain combines TRBV5-1 with TRBJ2-3; 13 bases align to TRBD2. J lost 3 bases, V lost 6 bases, and 7 bases had no gene match. The CDR3 is 16 residues long. Germline V lookup: CDR1 SGHRS, CDR2 YFSETQ. CDR3 residues: CASTQTSGRLTDTQYF. The CDR3 DNA reads TGCGCCAGCACTCAGACTAGCGGGAGGTTAACAGATACGCAGTATTTT.

In this sample, this clonotype turned up a few times. V and J are TRBV6-5 and TRBJ2-3; D gene unclear. Trimming cost V 6 bases and J 5 bases, with 15 bases left between them. The CDR3 length is 14 residues. CDR1 is MNHEY, CDR2 SVGAGI, per germline. This CDR3 reads CASSRDTGVDTQYF. DNA of the CDR3: TGTGCCAGCAGCCGCGATACTGGGGTAGATACGCAGTATTTT.

This clonotype was counted only a few times. In DNA form, the CDR3 reads TGTGCCACCAGCAGAGAACAGCGCGAGACCCAGTACTTC. The encoded protein is CATSREQRETQYF. The gene calls are TRBV15 and TRBJ2-5; D is uncertain. V was pared by 0 bases and J by 5 bases, with 7 bases between. The CDR3 totals 13 residues. Germline V CDR1 and CDR2: LNHNV, YYDKDF (reference sequence).

The CDR3 DNA reads TGTGCCACCAGCAGAGTAGGGAACGCCCAAGAGACCCAGTACTTC. This translates into CATSRVGNAQETQYF. The genes are TRBV15 and TRBJ2-5; no definite D call. Germline CDR1 reads LNHNV; CDR2 reads YYDKDF (reference sequence). V gave up 1 base and J gave up 1 base, with 10 bases separating them. The CDR3 loop spans 15 amino acids. The full variable domain, its missing parts supplied by reference TRBV15 and TRBJ2-5, is DAMVIQNPRYQVTQFGKPVTLSCSQTLNHNVMYWYQQKSSQAPKLLFHYYDKDFNNEADTPDNFQSRRPNTSFCFLDIRSPGLGDTAMYLCATSRVGNAQETQYFGPGTRLLVL.

The rearrangement uses TRBV11-3 and TRBJ2-2, with TRBD1 identical over 8 bases. The germline gives CDR1 SGHNT, CDR2 YENEEA. The V segment lost 7 bases and the J segment 3 bases; nucleotides outside the gene matches: 16. The CDR3 totals 18 residues. CDR3 region: CASIPGQGIVKDTGELFF. As DNA, the CDR3 is TGTGCCAGCATCCCCGGACAGGGCATAGTGAAGGACACCGGGGAGCTGTTTTTT.

The DNA of the CDR3 is TGTGCCAGCAGGTCGGGCAGACGCACAGATACGCAGTATTTT. It is translated as CASRSGRRTDTQYF. This chain connects TRBV2 to TRBJ2-3, with no clear D. The V gene lost 6 bases and the J gene lost 1 base, with 11 bases spanning the gap. The germline CDR1 and CDR2 sequences are SNHLY and FYNNEI. The CDR3 sequence is 14 residues long.

This clonotype is large in the sample. This sequence joins TRBV30 and TRBJ2-3; D uncertain. The ends were cut back, 2 bases at V and 3 bases at J, with 9 bases in the middle. CDR1 and CDR2 (germline): GTSNPN, SVGIG (reference sequence). This CDR3 has 13 amino acids. The CDR3 sequence: CAWSMDQTDTQYF. CDR3 bases: TGTGCCTGGAGTATGGACCAAACAGATACGCAGTATTTT.

The chain is built from TRBV19 and TRBJ2-3, with D hard to call. V lost 3 bases and J 4 bases, leaving 5 bases between the germline ends. The CDR3 spans 12 residues. The germline CDR1 and CDR2 sequences are LNHDA and SQIVND (reference sequence). The CDR3 is CASSMQADTQYF. The CDR3 bases are TGTGCCAGTAGTATGCAAGCAGATACGCAGTATTTT.

This chain joins TRBV6-5 and TRBJ2-5, with 9 bases that match TRBD1. CDR3 length: 12 residues. The germline gives CDR1 MNHEY, CDR2 SVGAGI. This CDR3 reads CACKGQGGTQYF. CDR3 DNA sequence: TGTGCTTGTAAGGGACAGGGAGGGACCCAGTACTTC.

This clonotype was found once. CDR3 amino acids: CASRRDSKSAGELFF. In nucleotides, the CDR3 is TGCGCCAGCAGGAGGGACTCCAAGTCGGCGGGGGAGCTGTTTTTT. V and J are TRBV5-1 and TRBJ2-2; tentatively, D is TRBD2 (6 bases). The CDR3 loop spans 15 amino acids. Germline values: CDR1 SGHRS, CDR2 YFSETQ. With 5 bases removed from V and 8 bases from J, the gap between germline ends came to 19 bases.

In this sample, this clonotype turned up a few times. The rearrangement joins TRBV28 to TRBJ1-5, with D possibly TRBD1 on 5 matching bases. This CDR3 has 14 residues. Trimming removed 7 bases at V and 3 bases at J, with 13 bases between. Germline CDR1 and CDR2: MDHEN and SYDVKM. This CDR3 is CASTVTGYNQPQHF. CDR3 coding DNA: TGTGCCAGCACCGTAACAGGTTACAATCAGCCCCAGCATTTT.

This clonotype was seen more than once but under ten times. The V call is TRBV10-3, the J call TRBJ2-5, with D tentatively TRBD2 (6 bases). Trimming removed 11 bases at V and 2 bases at J, with 12 bases between. Germline V lookup: CDR1 ENHRY, CDR2 SYGVKD. This CDR3 spans 12 amino acids. This CDR3 is CAAGTGQETQYF. The DNA of the CDR3 is TGTGCCGCGGGGACTGGGCAAGAGACCCAGTACTTC.

This clonotype was picked up a small number of times. This chain links TRBV20-1 with TRBJ2-1, with unresolved D. Germline values: CDR1 DFQATT, CDR2 SNEGSKA (reference sequence). V was cut by 7 bases and J by 4 bases, with 17 bases left in between. The CDR3 consists of 14 residues. CDR3 DNA: TGCAGTGGTGAAACGTCGGTGGGGTACAATGAGCAGTTCTTC. Its protein is CSGETSVGYNEQFF.

V gene TRBV5-1 combines with J gene TRBJ2-1; possibly TRBD1 for D (5 bases). Germline V lookup: CDR1 SGHRS, CDR2 YFSETQ. The CDR3 runs to 16 residues. Trimming pared 0 bases from V and 6 bases from J, leaving 16 bases between. CDR3 sequence: CASSLEIMTGANEQFF. The CDR3 DNA is TGCGCCAGCAGCTTGGAAATCATGACTGGGGCCAATGAGCAGTTCTTC.

In this sample, this clonotype is large. A junction boundary mismatches the germline segment, possibly from a read error. This chain links TRBV7-7 with TRBJ2-2; D unresolved. The germline CDR1 and CDR2 sequences are SSHAT and FNYEAQ (reference sequence). CDR3 length: 13 residues. The CDR3: CASSLGLGGELFF. Here the CDR3 DNA reads TGTGCTAGCAGCTTAGGCCTCGGCGGGGAGCTGTTTTTT.